A selection of T cell receptor beta chains follows, all from one sample in a study of blood T cell repertoires in COVID-19. Libraries were prepared by immunoSEQ multiplex PCR; TCRdb keeps only in-frame clonotypes and omits some of them. Altogether some 150,000 clones are present, about 86% being singletons, with the ten largest covering around 8.2%. Sequencing used peripheral blood. These receptors all stem from a woman aged 55-69 years with acute or convalescent COVID-19. CDR3s include the opening cysteine and the closing phenylalanine or tryptophan. Clone size is shown for a subset of rows, as once, few, many or a class of expanded clone.

V: TRBV7-6
size: -
CDR3: CASSPRLAGVNYEQYF

V: TRBV19
size: -
CDR3: CASSIRGSSGANVLTF

V: TRBV3-1/TRBV3-2
size: few
CDR3: CASSQESSLGRRTEAFF

V: TRBV15
size: -
CDR3: CATSREAGGPSGELFF

V: TRBV18
size: -
CDR3: CASSPSRPSGTGGTGELFF

V: TRBV11-3
size: -
CDR3: CASSQINRGGGQYF

V: TRBV7-9
size: -
CDR3: CASSPPTSGYSYEQYF

V: TRBV7-2
size: -
CDR3: CASSLDRGGQETQYF

V: TRBV4-1
size: -
CDR3: CASSPHPRTRRYNEQFF

V: TRBV4-1
size: -
CDR3: CASSQESGASSHEQYF

V: TRBV27
size: -
CDR3: CASRGDGAFF

V: TRBV5-4
size: -
CDR3: CASSFGTESAYEQYF

V: TRBV5-6
size: -
CDR3: CASSLGLAGVETQYF

V: TRBV3-1/TRBV3-2
size: few
CDR3: CASSLDRGGDYNEQFF

V: TRBV10-1
size: -
CDR3: CASSAGGTGELFF

V: TRBV24-1
size: -
CDR3: CATGDRGTGANVLTF

V: TRBV18
size: -
CDR3: CASSPDKNQPQHF

V: TRBV3-1/TRBV3-2
size: once
CDR3: CASSPTGVNNSPLHF

V: TRBV6-9
size: -
CDR3: CASSSPPRETPSGANVLTF

V: TRBV19
size: few
CDR3: CASRATSTDTQYF

V: TRBV10-2
size: once
CDR3: CASAGDRAYEQYF

V: TRBV5-4
size: -
CDR3: CASSLEIAGDPYEQYF

V: TRBV5-8
size: -
CDR3: CASSLQGGSPLHF

V: TRBV7-9
size: once
CDR3: CASSSRQATYEQYF